The 12 T cell receptor beta chains reported below all come from one sample, sequenced in a study of Tregs in tolerant kidney transplant recipients. Recipients received nonmyeloablative bone marrow transplants from related graft donors, with transient mixed chimerism. Clones were sequenced by immunoSEQ multiplex PCR, and TCRdb holds only the in-frame ones, with some missing. This table holds 25,000 or so clones. The sequences come from CD4+ T cells from blood (PBMCs), collected 6 months after the transplant. The source is a human patient who received a combined kidney and bone marrow transplant. Some T cells may originate from the graft donor.

On this clone: The read ends 3 residues shy of where the CDR3 ends; the end is completed using the germline J gene. This chain uses TRBV2 with TRBJ1-2, with D tentatively TRBD1 (6 bases). The CDR3 runs to 14 residues. V dropped 6 bases and J dropped 3 bases, with 14 bases sitting between them. In germline, CDR1 is SNHLY, CDR2 FYNNEI. CDR3 bases read: TGTGCCAGCAGGGACACAGGGAACCACTATGGC. Residues: CASRDTGNHYG. The full CDR3 protein reads CASRDTGNHYGYTF.

About this clone itself: Read sequence stops 3 residues before the CDR3 end, and the germline J gene provides the missing end. V and J are TRBV5-5 and TRBJ2-4; possibly TRBD2 for D (5 bases). Germline V CDR1 and CDR2: SGHKS, YYEKEE (reference sequence). The CDR3 has 13 residues. Trimming removed 2 bases from V and 8 bases from J, with 11 bases in between. The CDR3 bases that were read are TGTGCCAGCAGCTTAAATCCCGGGGACATT. Protein product: CASSLNPGDI. In full, the CDR3 reads CASSLNPGDIQYF. Combining the CDR3 with reference TRBV5-5 and TRBJ2-4 gives the whole variable domain DAGVTQSPTHLIKTRGQQVTLRCSPISGHKSVSWYQQVLGQGPQFIFQYYEKEERGRGNFPDRFSARQFPNYSSELNVNALLLGDSALYLCASSLNPGDIQYFGAGTRLSVL.

As regards this clone: The DNA ends 3 residues before the CDR3 does, and the rest of the CDR3 is filled in from the germline J gene. V gene TRBV19 combines with J gene TRBJ2-7; D perhaps matches TRBD1 (6 bases). V gave up 5 bases and J gave up 0 bases, with 8 bases separating them. Germline loops: CDR1 LNHDA, CDR2 SQIVND (reference sequence). CDR3 size: 13 residues. CDR3 loop: CASSSGVSYEQYF. The sequenced CDR3 bases are TGTGCCAGTAGTTCAGGGGTCTCCTACGAG.

CDR3 bases read: TGTGCCAGCAGCCAATCGGGGACTAGGGACGAG. It yields the protein CASSQSGTRDE. The whole CDR3 region reads CASSQSGTRDEQYF. The gene calls are TRBV16 and TRBJ2-7; 8 bases are a match to TRBD2. The CDR3 end lies 3 residues beyond the end of the read and is filled in from the germline J gene. The CDR3 runs to 14 residues. From germline, CDR1 is KGHSY and CDR2 FQNENV. Trimming cost V 0 bases and J 5 bases; bases outside gene matches: 3.

With regard to this clone: The observed sequence ends 3 residues before the CDR3 terminus, with the missing tail filled in from the germline J gene. Other DNA variants within this sample encode the same CDR3. The chain links TRBV23-1 to TRBJ2-1; TRBD2 aligns across 9 bases. TRBV23-1 carries the ORF label, with uncertain function. The trim removed 2 bases at V and 1 base at J, leaving 9 bases unmatched. This CDR3 is 18 amino acids long. CDR3 protein: CASSQPPERGVSYNEQFF. CDR3 DNA (partial): TGCGCCAGCAGTCAACCCCCCGAGCGGGGGGTTTCCTACAATGAG.

This CDR3 is CASSQSHSPTDTQYF. The covered CDR3 bases are TGCGCCAGCAGTCAATCGCACAGTCCCACAGATACG. This sequence joins TRBV23-1 and TRBJ2-3, with D unclear. The CDR3 end lies 3 residues beyond the end of the read and is filled in from the germline J gene. TRBV23-1 qualifies as an ORF whose function is uncertain. This CDR3 has 15 residues. The V end lost 0 bases, the J end lost 2 bases, and 9 bases lay between the germline ends.

Points on this clone: The read ends 3 residues shy of where the CDR3 ends; the end is completed using the germline J gene. The gene calls are TRBV29-1 and TRBJ1-4; 8 bases agree with TRBD1. The CDR3 length is 15 residues. Trimming took 3 bases from V and 10 from J; bases not matched to a gene: 13. Germline CDR1 SQVTM, CDR2 ANQGSEA. CDR3 DNA, as far as it was read: TGCAGCGTTGAGGGGGTACGGACAGGGCCAGGAAAA. Protein: CSVEGVRTGPGK. The complete CDR3 reads CSVEGVRTGPGKLFF.

Details on this clone: The DNA ends 3 residues before the CDR3 does, and the rest of the CDR3 is filled in from the germline J gene. The rearrangement links TRBV5-1 to TRBJ1-1, with 8 bases fitting TRBD1. Germline trimming cut 0 bases from V and 5 bases from J; bases unmatched to any gene: 9. The CDR3 contains 16 residues. Germline V gene sequence: CDR1 SGHRS, CDR2 YFSETQ. The CDR3 bases that were read are TGCGCCAGCAGCTTGGGCCAGGGGGCGTTGAGTACTGAA. Its protein product is CASSLGQGALSTE. The CDR3 in its entirety is CASSLGQGALSTEAFF.

To note about this clone: The sequence runs out 3 residues before the end of the CDR3; the remainder is reconstructed from the germline J gene. The rearrangement links TRBV7-2 to TRBJ2-1; possibly TRBD2 for D (6 bases). The V end was cut by 4 bases, the J end by 9 bases, with 13 bases between. CDR3 length: 13 residues. Germline CDR1 reads SGHTA; CDR2 reads FQGNSA. The CDR3 DNA, read in part, is TGTGCCAGCAGCTCGGTAGCCGGGGGTGAG. It specifies CASSSVAGGE. The CDR3 as a whole reads CASSSVAGGEQFF.

CDR3 sequence: CSARNDRSGYEQYF. The sequenced CDR3 bases are TGCAGTGCTAGAAATGACAGGTCAGGCTACGAG. This chain uses TRBV20-1 with TRBJ2-7, with a possible D match to TRBD1 (6 bases). The sequenced fragment ends 3 residues before the CDR3 boundary, so the rest is inferred from the germline J gene. CDR1 is DFQATT and CDR2 is SNEGSKA in the germline V gene (reference sequence). CDR3 length: 14 amino acids. The germline V and J ends were trimmed by 2 bases and 3 bases, with 14 bases remaining between them.

A note on this clone: The read stops 3 residues short of the end of the CDR3; the missing end is completed from the germline J gene. The V call is TRBV7-9, the J call TRBJ2-1; 11 positions agree with TRBD2. After removal of 1 base from V and 6 bases from J, the junction contained 2 bases not matched to a gene. The CDR3 sequence is 15 residues long. In germline, CDR1 is SEHNR, CDR2 FQNEAQ (reference sequence). The DNA read from the CDR3 is TGTGCCAGCAGCTTAGGTCTAGCGGGAGGCAATGAG. Protein sequence: CASSLGLAGGNE. The full CDR3 is CASSLGLAGGNEQFF.

Worth noting for this clone: Sequencing ends 3 residues short of the CDR3 end; the germline J gene provides the rest. The J gene is TRBJ2-2, the V gene TRBV20-1, with TRBD1 identical over 7 bases. Trimming cost V 3 bases and J 5 bases; bases outside gene matches: 6. The CDR3 consists of 14 residues. Germline V gene lookup returns CDR1 DFQATT and CDR2 SNEGSKA (reference sequence). The covered CDR3 bases are TGCAGTGCTAGGAGGGACAGACCAACCGGGGAG. This sequence encodes CSARRDRPTGE. The full CDR3 protein reads CSARRDRPTGELFF.